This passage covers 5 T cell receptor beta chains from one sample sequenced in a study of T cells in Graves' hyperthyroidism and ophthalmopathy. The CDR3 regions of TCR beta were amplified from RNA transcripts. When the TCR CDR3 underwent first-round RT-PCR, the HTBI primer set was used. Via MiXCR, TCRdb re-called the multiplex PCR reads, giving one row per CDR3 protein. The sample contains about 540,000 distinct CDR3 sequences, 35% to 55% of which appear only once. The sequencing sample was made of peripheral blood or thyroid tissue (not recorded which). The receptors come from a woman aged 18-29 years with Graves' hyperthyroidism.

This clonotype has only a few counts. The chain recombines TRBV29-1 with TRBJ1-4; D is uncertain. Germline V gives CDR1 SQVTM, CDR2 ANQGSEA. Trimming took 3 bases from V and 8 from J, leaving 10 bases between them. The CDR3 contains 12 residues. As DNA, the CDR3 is TGCAGCGTTGAGGACGGTGGAGAAAAACTGTTTTTT. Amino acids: CSVEDGGEKLFF.

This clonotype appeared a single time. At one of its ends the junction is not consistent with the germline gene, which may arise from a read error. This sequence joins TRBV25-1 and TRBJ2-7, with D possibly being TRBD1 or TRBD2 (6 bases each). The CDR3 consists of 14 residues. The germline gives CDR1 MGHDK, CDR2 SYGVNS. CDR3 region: CAGSEGGTLYEQYF. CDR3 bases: TGTGCCGGCAGTGAAGGGGGGACCCTCTACGAGCAGTACTTC.

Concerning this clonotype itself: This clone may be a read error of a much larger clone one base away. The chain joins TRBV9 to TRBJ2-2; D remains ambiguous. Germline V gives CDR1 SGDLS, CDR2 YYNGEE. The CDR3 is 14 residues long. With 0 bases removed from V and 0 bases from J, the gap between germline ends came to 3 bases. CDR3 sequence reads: CASSVVANTGELFF. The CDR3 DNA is TGTGCCAGCAGCGTAGTAGCGAACACCGGGGAGCTGTTTTTT.

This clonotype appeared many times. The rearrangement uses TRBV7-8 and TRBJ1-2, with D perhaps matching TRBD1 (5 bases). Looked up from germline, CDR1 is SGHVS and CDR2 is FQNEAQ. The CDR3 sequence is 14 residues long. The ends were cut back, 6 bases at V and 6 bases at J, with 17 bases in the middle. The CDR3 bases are TGTGCCAGCAGTCCTAGTTGGGGGAGGGATGGCTACACCTTC. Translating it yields CASSPSWGRDGYTF.

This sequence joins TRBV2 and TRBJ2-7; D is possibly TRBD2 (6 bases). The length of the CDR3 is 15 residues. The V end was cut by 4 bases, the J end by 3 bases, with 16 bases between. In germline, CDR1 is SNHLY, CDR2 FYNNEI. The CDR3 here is CASSGGAGFLYEQYF. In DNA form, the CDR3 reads TGTGCCAGCAGTGGGGGAGCGGGTTTCCTCTACGAGCAGTACTTC.